This TCR beta chain is drawn from a study of cytotoxic CD8 clonotypes in ibrutinib-treated CLL. General study points: Public clonotypes were seen rarely and were contracted or stable on treatment.

Generated by immunoSEQ multiplex PCR, the TCRdb table keeps only in-frame clones and is missing some. The sample has around 15,000 clones, roughly 65% seen once; the top ten hold 18%. This CDR3 has 15 amino acids. Per germline, CDR1 SGHRS and CDR2 YFSETQ. V trimming: 4 bases; J trimming: 6 bases; junction bases outside the gene matches: 8. This clone showed up just a few times. The target antigen is unknown. The chain couples TRBV5-1 to TRBJ2-2, with 8 bases identical to TRBD1. This TCR was sampled from a human donor with chronic lymphocytic leukemia. The sample here was PBMCs, taken before ibrutinib treatment. The CDR3 coding sequence is TGCGCCAGCAGCGATGACAGGGGTGTAGCCGGGGAGCTGTTTTTT. This gives the protein CASSDDRGVAGELFF.